These T cell receptor beta chains were read from a single sample in a study of blood T cells in healthy people across ages. Each CDR3 protein is one row after TCRdb ran MiXCR on the 5' RACE reads. The sample contains 450,000 to 700,000 distinct CDR3 sequences, 25% to 30% of which appear only once. Sequencing used blood. The receptors here all came from a woman in her seventies in good health. Both conserved end residues are part of each CDR3. A D gene is named only where the DNA matches it firmly. Clone size, where shown, is once, few, many, or a class for clones that have expanded.

>TRBD1|TRBJ2-5|TRBV24-1|many|16
TGTGCCACCAGTGATTCGGGACAGGGCACGCAAGAGACCCAGTACTTC
CATSDSGQGTQETQYF
>TRBD1|TRBJ1-2|TRBV20-1|-|12
TGCAGTGCTACAGGGGGGAACTATGGCTACACCTTC
CSATGGNYGYTF
>TRBD1|TRBJ2-1|TRBV6-6|-|15
TGTGCCAGCAGTCAACCGGGACAGGGGCTGGGTGAGCAGTTCTTC
CASSQPGQGLGEQFF
>-|TRBJ1-4|TRBV7-2|few|16
TGTGCCAGCAGTCCTGACGACAGGTTGAGGAACGAAAAACTGTTTTTT
CASSPDDRLRNEKLFF
>-|TRBJ1-3|TRBV28|few|15
TGTGCCAGCAGTTTGCCGGGGGCTTATGGAAACACCATATATTTT
CASSLPGAYGNTIYF
>TRBD1|TRBJ2-1|TRBV20-1|few|16
TGCAGTGCTAGGGGGGGACAGGCGAGCTCCTACAATGAGCAGTTCTTC
CSARGGQASSYNEQFF
>-|TRBJ1-2|TRBV12-3/TRBV12-4|few|13
TGTGCCAGCAGTTTTTTGACTGGAGGTGGCTACACCTTC
CASSFLTGGGYTF
>-|TRBJ1-4|TRBV6-5|few|13
TGTGCCAGCGGCGACTTAATGAATGAAAAACTGTTTTTT
CASGDLMNEKLFF
>-|TRBJ2-5|TRBV5-5|-|14
TGTGCCACCTCATCGACGCCGGTCGTAGAGACCCAGTACTTC
CATSSTPVVETQYF
>TRBD2|TRBJ2-3|TRBV25-1|once|14
TGTGCCAGTACTAGCGGGGGGACCGGGGATACGCAGTATTTT
CASTSGGTGDTQYF
>-|TRBJ2-7|TRBV6-2/TRBV6-3|-|16
TGTGCCAGCAGTTACCCCCAGGGCAGGAGCTCCTACGAGCAGTACTTC
CASSYPQGRSSYEQYF
>-|TRBJ1-3|TRBV5-1|-|16
-
CASSFGPGGSGNTIYF
>-|TRBJ2-3|TRBV20-1|few|13
TGCAGTGCTAGAGAGACCGGGCCAGATACGCAGTATTTT
CSARETGPDTQYF
>-|TRBJ2-5|TRBV7-9|-|14
TGTGCCAGCAGCTTATCGGACAGCCAAGAGACCCAGTACTTC
CASSLSDSQETQYF
>-|TRBJ2-1|TRBV6-1|few|16
TGTGCCAGCAGTGAACATGTGACGGTTACCTACAATGAGCAGTTCTTC
CASSEHVTVTYNEQFF
>-|TRBJ2-7|TRBV9|-|15
TGTGCCAGCAGCGTAGTGGGGGGCGCTTCCTACGAGCAGTACTTC
CASSVVGGASYEQYF
>-|TRBJ2-3|TRBV12-3/TRBV12-4|-|13
TGTGCCAGCAGCATTACTAGCACAGATACGCAGTATTTT
CASSITSTDTQYF
>-|TRBJ2-3|TRBV5-1|few|13
TGCGCCACCACTGGAGGAGGCACAGATACGCAGTATTTT
CATTGGGTDTQYF
>-|TRBJ2-5|TRBV7-3|few|13
TGTGCCAGCAGCGCTAACCAGGGCGAGACCCAGTACTTC
CASSANQGETQYF
>TRBD2|TRBJ2-5|TRBV7-9|few|15
TGTGCCAGCAGCCAGGAGCGGACTAGCATCGAGACCCAGTACTTC
CASSQERTSIETQYF
>TRBD1|TRBJ1-2|TRBV9|-|13
TGTGCCAGCAGCCGAACAGGGGTGGATGGCTACACCTTC
CASSRTGVDGYTF
>-|TRBJ2-5|TRBV20-1|-|15
TGCAGTGCTAGGATCTACGCGGGATTCCAAGAGACCCAGTACTTC
CSARIYAGFQETQYF
>TRBD2|TRBJ2-5|TRBV7-8|few|16
TGTGCCAGCAGCTTAGTTCTGGGACTAGCGGGGGTAACCCAGTACTTC
CASSLVLGLAGVTQYF
>-|TRBJ1-1|TRBV29-1|few|11
TGCAGCGTTGAGGAGAACACTGAAGCTTTCTTT
CSVEENTEAFF
>TRBD2|TRBJ2-7|TRBV24-1|few|13
TGTGCCACCAGTGACCTAACTAGCGGCGAGCAGTACTTC
CATSDLTSGEQYF
>TRBD2|TRBJ2-3|TRBV4-2|-|16
TGTGCCAGCAGCCAGACGGGACTAGCGCCCACAGATACGCAGTATTTT
CASSQTGLAPTDTQYF
>-|TRBJ2-7|TRBV7-9|-|17
TGTGCCAGCAGCCCTGGGGACTCGGGGACAAGAACCTACGAGCAGTACTTC
CASSPGDSGTRTYEQYF
>-|TRBJ2-5|TRBV7-2|-|14
TGTGCCAGCAGCCGCCGCAGGGGAGGTGAGACCCAGTACTTC
CASSRRRGGETQYF
>TRBD1|TRBJ2-5|TRBV2|few|16
TGTGCCAGCGAGCTAAGGGGGCCCGTTCCCCGGGAAGAGCAGTACTTC
CASELRGPVPREEQYF
>-|TRBJ2-5|TRBV4-1|many|15
TGCGCCAGCAGAACGAAAGACGGTAACCAAGAGACCCAGTACTTC
CASRTKDGNQETQYF
>TRBD1|TRBJ1-6|TRBV4-3|-|16
TGCGCCAGCAGCCCTTCTCACGCAGGGGGCTTTTCACCCCTCCACTTT
CASSPSHAGGFSPLHF
>-|TRBJ2-7|TRBV20-1|-|21
TGCAGTGCTAGAGTACCATCATATTGGGGAGATCGCGCGGGCTGGGTCTACGAGCAGTACTTC
CSARVPSYWGDRAGWVYEQYF
>-|TRBJ2-7|TRBV5-1|-|13
TGCGCCAGCAGCCGGGACTGGTCCTACGAGCAGTACTTC
CASSRDWSYEQYF
>-|TRBJ2-5|TRBV5-4|-|16
TGTGCCAGCAGCTTACAGCTAATCGGGCTTCAAGAGACCCAGTACTTC
CASSLQLIGLQETQYF
>TRBD2|TRBJ2-5|TRBV7-2|-|16
TGTGCCAGCAGCTTTCTGACTAGCGGGGGACAAGAGACCCAGTACTTC
CASSFLTSGGQETQYF
>-|TRBJ2-2|TRBV10-3|-|14
TGTGCCATCAGCGGGACACAGAACACCGGGGAGCTGTTTTTT
CAISGTQNTGELFF
>-|TRBJ2-5|TRBV5-6|once|14
TGTGCCGGCAGCCGTGTGGACAGCCAAGAGACCCAGTACTTC
CAGSRVDSQETQYF
>TRBD1|TRBJ2-5|TRBV5-1|many|16
TGCGCCAGCAGCTTGGCCGGGACAGGGGGCTCAGAGACCCAGTACTTC
CASSLAGTGGSETQYF
>-|TRBJ2-5|TRBV6-5|-|15
TGTGCCAGCAGTTACTCGGGGGACAACCAAGAGACCCAGTACTTC
CASSYSGDNQETQYF
>TRBD1|TRBJ2-5|TRBV2|-|15
TGTGCCAGCAGGGTTGGACAGGTGGGCCAAGAGACCCAGTACTTC
CASRVGQVGQETQYF
>-|TRBJ1-5|TRBV20-1|few|13
TGCAGTGCAAACTACGGGCTGGGGCAGCCCCAGCATTTT
CSANYGLGQPQHF